This entry describes one TCR beta chain. Its specificity is unknown. Generated by immunoSEQ multiplex PCR, the TCRdb table keeps only in-frame clones and is missing some. The sample consists of about 73,000 clones, 92% of them appearing once. The data originate from a study of OX40 agonist ivuxolimab in advanced cancers. Turning to the study itself: At about 81% male, the cohort had a mean age of about 60 years, ranging from about 20 to 90.

Study-wide points: Partial responders at 0.1-3.0 mg/kg had among the lowest clonal expansion.

Systemic immunosuppression or a history of autoimmune disease excluded patients. This clonotype was obtained from an adult with an advanced solid tumor such as melanoma, head and neck, liver or kidney cancer. The specimen was CD4+ or CD8+ T cells sorted from blood, collected in a trial of the OX40 agonist ivuxolimab.

The CDR3 bases are TGTGCCAGCAGCCCCGGGGCGGGATCGTACAATGAGCAGTTCTTC. Amino acid sequence: CASSPGAGSYNEQFF. This sequence joins TRBV11-3 and TRBJ2-1, with a weak D call TRBD2 (6 bases). This CDR3 has 15 amino acids. Germline V gene data show CDR1 as SGHNT and CDR2 as YENEEA. The V and J ends lost 5 bases and 4 bases respectively, with 15 bases between them.